One T cell receptor beta chain is described in this entry. What it binds is unknown. The CDR3 runs to 15 residues. Germline CDR1 reads SGDLS; CDR2 reads YYNGEE. The germline V and J ends were trimmed by 4 bases and 1 base, with 15 bases remaining between them. This record comes from a study of shared clonotypes between healthy human individuals. Regarding the study as a whole: Few donors limited the genetic and exposure-history diversity represented. Sampling used blood alone; tissue repertoires probably differ.

Amplification in unsorted PBMC replicate PCRs started from 250 to 300 ng DNA, which equals about 30,000 T cell genomes. The authors' processing: Junction-only sequences without quality scores were provided by ImmunoSEQ, so filtering was different. Libraries were prepared by immunoSEQ multiplex PCR; TCRdb keeps only in-frame clonotypes and omits some of them. V, J and clone size are those of that table, while D and trimming were read from the DNA. The table has hundreds of thousands of clones, around 80% seen once. V and J are TRBV9 and TRBJ2-7, with TRBD2 as a possible D gene (6 bases). Input material: PBMCs. The source is a woman between 40 and 55 years old in good health. Some clones in this sample may be carry-over from other donors' samples. CDR3 protein: CASSPKTLASYEQYF. The CDR3 DNA follows: TGTGCCAGCAGCCCCAAAACTCTAGCGTCCTACGAGCAGTACTTC.